The source of this T cell receptor (beta chain) is a study of T cell responses to AZD1222 COVID-19 vaccine. Assay used: immunoSEQ multiplex PCR; TCRdb lists only in-frame clones, some missing. This table has roughly 160,000 clones, over 75% appearing once. V was trimmed by 0 bases and J by 4 bases, leaving 12 bases between them. This CDR3 comprises 15 residues. Per germline, CDR1 LGHNA and CDR2 YSLEER. On this clone: Antigen: not known.

Findings of the study overall: When two AZD1222 doses had been given, Spike-specific TCR breadth and depth rose. Unmutated variant regions reportedly attract nearly half of all spike-specific TCRs.

The TCR was taken from an adult who received the AZD1222 COVID-19 vaccine. This chain connects TRBV4-3 to TRBJ1-1; unclear D gene. The sample here was peripheral blood, taken 28 days after the second AZD1222 dose. This CDR3 is CASSQDHRVSTEAFF. As DNA, the CDR3 is TGCGCCAGCAGCCAAGATCATAGGGTGAGCACTGAAGCTTTCTTT.